This T cell receptor (beta chain) originates from a study of blood T cell repertoires in COVID-19 (dated by TCRdb to the early 2020s). For the study in its entirety: Samples covering the acute and convalescent phases of COVID-19 were provided by collaborators in the United States, Italy and Spain. The material from the prospective study consisted of cDNA or gDNA derived from T cells, B-cell-depleted T cells, or PBMCs. Deeply sampled blood TCRbeta repertoires from subjects exposed to, actively infected with, or recovered from COVID-19 were included in the dataset. The repertoires were released in a freely available public database intended as a resource for research on the immune response to SARS-CoV-2. The samples were drawn from the first 160 participants of the ongoing ImmuneRACE study and from 1,254 subjects provided by 6 global collaborators. Sample metadata almost always included a de-identified subject ID, COVID-19 status, age in years and sex. Where available, HLA class I and class II types were taken from metadata supplied by the sample provider and were not determined by assay-based typing. The paper's findings and limits, for the study overall: The amount of clinical and demographic metadata varied by source and participant and was provided uncurated.

TCRbeta CDR3 regions were amplified from genomic DNA by means of the immunoSEQ Assay, a bias-controlled multiplex PCR. The authors' pipeline ran thus. Within the assay, amplification of reference gene primers was used to estimate how many nucleated cells each sample contained. To quantify the absolute abundance of each unique TCRbeta CDR3 rearrangement, sequence reads were collapsed and filtered. For each sample, productive Simpson clonality was calculated by taking the square root of Simpson's diversity index across productive rearrangements. TCRdb stores this immuneACCESS table with in-frame sequences only. Part of the clones is absent; in the studies checked, under half of the shortfall reflects unresolved V genes, and no reason is known for the rest. V and J calls and clone size come straight from that table; D and trimming were deduced from the DNA. In this sample the table shows around 190,000 clones, about four fifths of which occur a single time. The top ten clonotypes cover 6% to 8.5% of the sample.

The collaborating institutions used their own protocols to collect whole blood in K2EDTA tubes. For TCRbeta analysis, collaborators shipped samples in one of three forms: frozen whole blood, isolated PBMCs, or DNA extracted from either of those sample types. A note on this clone: Its antigen is unknown. One base away there is no much larger clone; base qualities are not given.

CDR3 length: 13 amino acids, cysteine to phenylalanine. The retained sequence is limited to the CDR3, 39 bases, with the frame set at the first base. V loses 5 bases of germline sequence and J loses 4 bases, and the interval between the two ends is 11 bases. Sequences SNHLY (CDR1) and FYNNEI (CDR2) are obtained from the germline V gene. The sequence is built from TRBV2 and TRBJ1-2; TRBD1 might be the D gene, on 6 matching bases. The sequencing sample was made of peripheral blood. This receptor was identified in a man aged 55 to 70 with acute or convalescent COVID-19. The CDR3 loop reads CASSLRQAYGYTF. The bases read TGTGCCAGCAGTTTAAGACAGGCCTATGGCTACACCTTC.